This TCR beta chain was observed in a study of shared clonotypes between healthy human individuals (dated by TCRdb to between 2020 and 2021). For context, the study as a whole: Three men and a couple of women, aged 18 to 49 years, made up the cohort. Each donor's leukapheresis produced roughly between roughly 0.94 and 9.5 billion PBMCs. For each donor, CD4 naive and CD4 memory were each given three plates, CD8 naive was given two plates, and CD8 memory was given one plate. To increase sequencing depth and limit assay-specific biases, different laboratories used diverse techniques to prepare libraries and sequence TCR repertoires. To estimate repertoire size and how much clonotypes are shared between individuals, the study performed deep sequencing of blood TCR repertoires from roughly five healthy adults.

TCR CDR3 regions were amplified from genomic DNA by multiplex PCR using the deep immunoSEQ assay. Extracted genomic DNA from each cell subset was spread evenly across all wells of several immunoSEQ 96-well plates, with each plate serving as a replicate. For sorted subsets, each replicate PCR was loaded with approximately 200 ng genomic DNA, equivalent to 25,000 to 35,000 T cell genomes. Purified libraries were quantified with a Qubit 3.0 fluorometer, sized on a Bioanalyzer 2100, and re-quantified with the KAPA Library Quantification kit. Each immunoSEQ 96-well plate was sequenced on its own single-read 150-cycle Illumina NextSeq 550 flow cell. In the original analysis: Because the immunoSEQ output held only junctional sequences and lacked quality scores, the filtering could not match the filtering applied to full-length reads. Sequences were annotated with PyIR, a Python wrapper for IgBLAST v1.9, using IMGT germline references to assign V/J genes and CDR3. Reads were removed for weak V/J assignments (E-value above 1e-6), missing CDR3, stop codons, out-of-frame junctions, or ambiguous translated residues. V3J clonotypes were defined by identical inferred V gene, J gene, and CDR3 amino acid sequence. Percentage overlap between repertoires was calculated by dividing the number of shared unique clonotypes by the size of the smaller repertoire. Repertoire richness was assessed with RTK rarefaction, the Chao1 estimator, and Recon v2.1 estimates of unobserved clonotypes. OLGA was used to compute generation probabilities for all TCRbeta clonotypes that the gDNA method yielded from a handful of donors. TCRdb took over this immuneACCESS table, retaining in-frame rearrangements with V and J assigned. Such tables are incomplete; in checked studies, under half of the missing clones stem from an unresolved V gene, and the remainder is unexplained. The DNA was the basis for D and trimming; V, J and clone size are from that table. The sample table shows 980,000 or so clones, and more than 75% are seen once. Approximately 1.5% of the sample is taken by the ten largest.

Remarks on this clone: The target of this receptor is not known. Base qualities were left out, and no much larger clone turns up one base away.

What the authors observed across the whole study: Because the study included only a small number of donors, the genetic and exposure-history diversity represented was limited. Pairwise subsampling indicated that sequencing depth was expected to affect the degree of clonotype sharing among donors. Around 5% of naive CD4, 3.5% of naive CD8, around 2.3% of memory CD4, and 0.4% of memory CD8 clonotypes were shared across several donors. Sampling was restricted to blood, and TCR repertoires in tissue are likely to differ from TCR repertoires in blood. Even with the large sequencing depth, rarefaction of the sorted-subset datasets indicated that sequencing was incomplete. Naive subsets generally had larger estimated clonotype richness than memory subsets did. Compared with non-shared clonotypes, clonotypes shared by all four sorted-subset donors had higher generation probabilities.

The donors were healthy, HIV-negative adults with no recently reported acute infections or vaccinations. All donors were Caucasian adults living in Nashville, Tennessee, USA. CD4+ T cells were enriched by magnetic negative selection; naive cells were then positively selected on CD45RA, and the negative fraction formed the memory subset. After blood collection by leukapheresis, PBMCs were isolated using Ficoll-Histopaque density gradient centrifugation and then cryopreserved in the vapor phase of liquid nitrogen. Purity and quantity of every magnetically sorted T cell population were checked by analytical flow cytometry. Genomic DNA was isolated from every sorted fraction and measured by UV absorbance on a Nanodrop 2000c. Sequenced material: memory CD4+ T cells sorted from blood. Interpreted using the paper, the cell subset or site label stands for: CD45RA-negative fraction. The sequence derives from a man aged 18 to 29 in good health.

The CDR3 region reads CASSYRTNTNTGELFF. The sequence in DNA is TGCGCCAGCAGCTACCGGACCAATACGAACACCGGGGAGCTGTTTTTT. The chain is encoded by TRBV5-1 joined to TRBJ2-2, with no confidently assigned D gene. CDR1 and CDR2, per the germline V gene, are SGHRS and YFSETQ. V and J lose 3 bases and 0 bases, and a span of 12 bases separates them. The CDR3, cysteine through phenylalanine, is 16 amino acids long. The read is trimmed to its CDR3 DNA, 48 bases read in frame from base 1.